The source of this T cell receptor (beta chain) is a study of beta chain features in type 1 diabetes. Trimming stripped 4 bases from V and 0 bases from J, with 10 bases between. From germline, CDR1 is MGHDK and CDR2 SYGVNS. The CDR3 runs 15 residues. The investigators reverse transcribed all of the isolated RNA, so they sequenced expressed TCRB transcripts. Produced via immunoSEQ multiplex PCR; TCRdb's table is partial and in-frame only. The data hold hundreds of thousands of clones, with around 15% observed a single time. Sequencing input: naive CD4+ T cells from blood. The clonotype comes from a man between 18 and 29 years old in good health. V and J are TRBV25-1 and TRBJ2-4, with D perhaps matching TRBD1 (5 bases). CDR3 amino acids: CASSGQDIAKNIQYF. CDR3 DNA: TGTGCCAGCAGTGGCCAGGACATAGCCAAAAACATTCAGTACTTC.